A selection of T cell receptor beta chains follows, all from one sample in a study of T cells in Graves' hyperthyroidism and ophthalmopathy. TCRdb analysed the multiplex PCR reads with MiXCR anew, one entry per CDR3 protein. Among 500,000 or so distinct CDR3 sequences listed, roughly 18% were seen once. The sample was blood. These receptor sequences come from a woman aged 18-29 years with Graves' ophthalmopathy. Both conserved end residues are part of each CDR3. D genes are given only for firm matches.

cdr3_aa: CASSDVGSGRAYEQYF
v_call: TRBV7-9
d_call: TRBD2

cdr3_aa: CASSLGHTEAFF
v_call: TRBV28
d_call: NA

cdr3_aa: CSAQGADRVYGYTF
v_call: TRBV20-1
d_call: TRBD1

cdr3_aa: CASSRGLAGNTDTQYF
v_call: TRBV3-1
d_call: TRBD2

cdr3_aa: CSVEYPRDYNEQFF
v_call: TRBV29-1
d_call: NA

cdr3_aa: CASSWFTWDRSSGANVLTF
v_call: TRBV5-1
d_call: TRBD1

cdr3_aa: CASSVEVTSGHNEQFF
v_call: TRBV9
d_call: TRBD2

cdr3_aa: CASSLRTSPVAIDEQFF
v_call: TRBV28
d_call: TRBD2

cdr3_aa: CASSFRGREFDEQFF
v_call: TRBV7-3
d_call: TRBD2

cdr3_aa: CSGGVDEKLFF
v_call: TRBV20-1
d_call: NA